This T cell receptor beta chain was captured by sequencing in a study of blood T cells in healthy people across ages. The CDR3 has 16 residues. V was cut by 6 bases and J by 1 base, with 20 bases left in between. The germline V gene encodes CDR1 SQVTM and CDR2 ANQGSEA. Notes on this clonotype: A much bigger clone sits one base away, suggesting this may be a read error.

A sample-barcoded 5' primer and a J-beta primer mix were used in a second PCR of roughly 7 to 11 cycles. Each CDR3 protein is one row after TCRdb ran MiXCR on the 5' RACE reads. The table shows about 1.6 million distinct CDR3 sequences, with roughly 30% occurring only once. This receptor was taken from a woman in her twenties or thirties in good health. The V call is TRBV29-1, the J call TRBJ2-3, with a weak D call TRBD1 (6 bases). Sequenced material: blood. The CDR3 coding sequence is TGCAGCGTAGACACCCCGGGACACCAGGGCACAGATACGCAGTATTTT. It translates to CSVDTPGHQGTDTQYF.